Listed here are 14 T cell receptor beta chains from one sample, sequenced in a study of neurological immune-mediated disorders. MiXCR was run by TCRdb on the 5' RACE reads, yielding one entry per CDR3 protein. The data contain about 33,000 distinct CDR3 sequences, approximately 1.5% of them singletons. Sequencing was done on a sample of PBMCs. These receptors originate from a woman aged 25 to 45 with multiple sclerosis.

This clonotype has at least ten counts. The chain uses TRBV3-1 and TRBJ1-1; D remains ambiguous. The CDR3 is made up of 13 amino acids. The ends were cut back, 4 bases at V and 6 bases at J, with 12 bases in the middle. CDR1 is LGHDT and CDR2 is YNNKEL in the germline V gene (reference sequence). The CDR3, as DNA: TGTGCCAGCAGCCGTGGCGGGAATGCTGAAGCTTTCTTT. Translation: CASSRGGNAEAFF.

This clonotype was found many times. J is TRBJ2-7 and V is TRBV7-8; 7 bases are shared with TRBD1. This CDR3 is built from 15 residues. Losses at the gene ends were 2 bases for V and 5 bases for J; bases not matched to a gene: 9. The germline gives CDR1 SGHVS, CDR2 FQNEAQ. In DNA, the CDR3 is TGTGCCAGCAGCTTAAGTGCAGGGGGAAGGAACGAGCAGTACTTC. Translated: CASSLSAGGRNEQYF.

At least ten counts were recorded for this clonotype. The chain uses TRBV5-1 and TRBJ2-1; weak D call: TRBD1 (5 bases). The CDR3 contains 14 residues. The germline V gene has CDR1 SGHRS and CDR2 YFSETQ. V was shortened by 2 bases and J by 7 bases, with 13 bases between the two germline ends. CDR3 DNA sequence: TGCGCCAGCAGCTTAGGGGCATCTGGGAATGAGCAGTTCTTC. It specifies CASSLGASGNEQFF.

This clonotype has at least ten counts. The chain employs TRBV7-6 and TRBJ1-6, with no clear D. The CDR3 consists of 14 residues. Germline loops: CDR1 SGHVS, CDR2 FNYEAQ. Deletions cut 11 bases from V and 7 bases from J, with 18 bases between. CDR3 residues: CAATSAGRNSPLHF. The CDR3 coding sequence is TGTGCCGCAACGTCAGCGGGCCGAAATTCACCCCTCCACTTT.

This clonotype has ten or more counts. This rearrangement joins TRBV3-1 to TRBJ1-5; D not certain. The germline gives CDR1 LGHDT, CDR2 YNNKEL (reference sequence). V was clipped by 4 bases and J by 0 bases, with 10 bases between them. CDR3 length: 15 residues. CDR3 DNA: TGTGCCAGCAGCCCACGCCCGTATAGCAATCAGCCCCAGCATTTT. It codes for CASSPRPYSNQPQHF.

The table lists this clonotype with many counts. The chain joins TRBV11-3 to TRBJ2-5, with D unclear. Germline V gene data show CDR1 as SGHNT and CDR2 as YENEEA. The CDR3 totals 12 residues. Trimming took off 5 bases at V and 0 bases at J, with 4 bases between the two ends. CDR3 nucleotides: TGTGCCAGCAGCCGATACCAAGAGACCCAGTACTTC. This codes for CASSRYQETQYF.

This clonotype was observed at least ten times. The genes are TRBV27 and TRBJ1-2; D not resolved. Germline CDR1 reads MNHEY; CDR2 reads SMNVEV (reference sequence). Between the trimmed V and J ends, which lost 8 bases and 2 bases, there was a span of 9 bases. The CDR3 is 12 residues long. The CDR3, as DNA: TGTGCCAGCCCGAGAGGAAACTATGGCTACACCTTC. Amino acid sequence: CASPRGNYGYTF.

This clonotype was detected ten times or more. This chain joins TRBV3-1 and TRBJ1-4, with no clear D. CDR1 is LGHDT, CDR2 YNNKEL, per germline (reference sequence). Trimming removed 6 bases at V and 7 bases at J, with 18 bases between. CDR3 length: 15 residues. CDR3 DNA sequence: TGTGCCAGCAGGGCCGCTGGAGGGTTTGGTGAAAAACTGTTTTTT. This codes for CASRAAGGFGEKLFF.

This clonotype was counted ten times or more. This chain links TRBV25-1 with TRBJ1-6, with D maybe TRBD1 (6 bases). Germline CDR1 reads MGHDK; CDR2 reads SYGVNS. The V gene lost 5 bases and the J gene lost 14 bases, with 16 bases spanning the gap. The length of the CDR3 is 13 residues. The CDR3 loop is CASSSLTGHSLHF. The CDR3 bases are TGTGCCAGCAGTTCTTTGACAGGTCATTCCCTCCACTTT.

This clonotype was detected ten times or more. Here the CDR3 reads CASSPNVVYTF. CDR3 sequence (DNA): TGTGCCAGCAGCCCGAATGTAGTATACACCTTC. The chain links TRBV7-2 to TRBJ1-2; D not resolved. V was pared by 5 bases and J by 11 bases, with 12 bases between. CDR1 SGHTA and CDR2 FQGNSA come from the germline V gene. The CDR3 totals 11 residues.

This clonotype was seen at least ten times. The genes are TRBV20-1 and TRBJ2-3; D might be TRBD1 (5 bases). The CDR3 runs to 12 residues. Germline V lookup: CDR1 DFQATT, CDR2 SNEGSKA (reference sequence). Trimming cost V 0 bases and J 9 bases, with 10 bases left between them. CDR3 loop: CSARDRGRTQYF. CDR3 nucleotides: TGCAGTGCTAGAGATAGGGGTCGGACGCAGTATTTT.

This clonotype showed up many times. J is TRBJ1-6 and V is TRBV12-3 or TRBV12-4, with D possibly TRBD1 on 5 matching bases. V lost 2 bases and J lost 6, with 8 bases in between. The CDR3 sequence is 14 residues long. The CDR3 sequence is CASSLLRGNSPLHF. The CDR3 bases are TGTGCCAGCAGTTTACTTAGGGGTAATTCACCCCTCCACTTT.

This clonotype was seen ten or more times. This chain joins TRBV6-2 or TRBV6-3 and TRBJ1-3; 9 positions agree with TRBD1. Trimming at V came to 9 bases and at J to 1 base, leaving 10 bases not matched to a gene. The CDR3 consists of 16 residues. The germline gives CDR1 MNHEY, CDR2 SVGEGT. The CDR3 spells CARYRDRDLSGNTIYF. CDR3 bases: TGTGCCAGATACCGGGACAGGGATCTATCTGGAAACACCATATATTTT.

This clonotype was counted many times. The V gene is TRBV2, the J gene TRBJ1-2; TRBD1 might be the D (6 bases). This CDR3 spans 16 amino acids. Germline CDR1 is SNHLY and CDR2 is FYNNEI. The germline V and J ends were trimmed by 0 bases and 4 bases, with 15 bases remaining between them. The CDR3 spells CASSEALQGVRYGYTF. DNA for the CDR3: TGTGCCAGCAGTGAAGCCCTACAGGGAGTTCGCTATGGCTACACCTTC.